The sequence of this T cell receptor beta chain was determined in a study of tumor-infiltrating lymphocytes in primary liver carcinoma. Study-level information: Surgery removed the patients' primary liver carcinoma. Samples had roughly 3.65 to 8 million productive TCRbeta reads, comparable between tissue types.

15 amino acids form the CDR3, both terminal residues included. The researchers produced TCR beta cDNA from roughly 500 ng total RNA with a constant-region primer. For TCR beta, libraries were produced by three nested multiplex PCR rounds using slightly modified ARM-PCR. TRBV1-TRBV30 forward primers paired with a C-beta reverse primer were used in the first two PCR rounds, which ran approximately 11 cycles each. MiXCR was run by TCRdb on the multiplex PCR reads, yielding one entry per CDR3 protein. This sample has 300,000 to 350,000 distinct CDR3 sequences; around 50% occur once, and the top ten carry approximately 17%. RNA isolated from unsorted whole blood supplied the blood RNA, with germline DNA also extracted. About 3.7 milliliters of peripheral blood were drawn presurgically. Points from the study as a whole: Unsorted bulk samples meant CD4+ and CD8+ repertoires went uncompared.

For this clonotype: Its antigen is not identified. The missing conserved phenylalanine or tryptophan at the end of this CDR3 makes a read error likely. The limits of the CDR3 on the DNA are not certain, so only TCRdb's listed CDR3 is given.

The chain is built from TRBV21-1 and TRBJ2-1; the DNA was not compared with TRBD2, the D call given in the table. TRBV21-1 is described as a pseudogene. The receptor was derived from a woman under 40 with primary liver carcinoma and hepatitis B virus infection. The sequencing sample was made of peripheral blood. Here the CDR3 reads CASSTSSGRVDEQFS.